The 12 T cell receptor beta chains reported below all come from one sample, sequenced in a study of graft-versus-host responses after intestinal transplantation. Method: immunoSEQ multiplex PCR; TCRdb's copy keeps in-frame clones and lacks some. Of around 96,000 clones in the sample, 80% to 95% were seen once. Material: PBMCs, obtained 450 to 480 days after intestinal transplant. The receptor set was obtained from a human patient who received an intestinal transplant, so some T cells may come from the graft donor.

CDR3 sequence (DNA): TGTGCCAGCAGTTGGGGGACCTCCTACAATGAGCAGTTCTTC. This sequence encodes CASSWGTSYNEQFF. The gene calls are TRBV27 and TRBJ2-1; D possibly uses TRBD1 or TRBD2 (5 bases each). The CDR3 covers 14 residues. Germline values: CDR1 MNHEY, CDR2 SMNVEV (reference sequence). The germline V and J ends were trimmed by 4 bases and 0 bases, with 7 bases remaining between them.

V is TRBV4-2 and J is TRBJ1-2; 8 bases line up with TRBD1. V lost 7 bases and J lost 7; bases outside the gene matches: 5. The CDR3 covers 12 residues. Germline V lookup: CDR1 LGHNA, CDR2 YNFKEQ. CDR3: CASNQGAGGYTF. Written as DNA, the CDR3 is TGTGCCAGCAACCAGGGGGCGGGTGGCTACACCTTC.

The J gene is TRBJ1-3, the V gene TRBV19, with D possibly TRBD1 on 5 matching bases. The CDR3 extends over 14 amino acids. Per germline, CDR1 LNHDA and CDR2 SQIVND (reference sequence). Trimming shortened V by 3 bases and J by 6 bases, and 12 bases separated the two germline ends. The CDR3 here is CASSIWGYTNTIYF. DNA for the CDR3: TGTGCCAGTAGTATTTGGGGGTATACAAACACCATATATTTT.

This clone was found once. The chain joins TRBV18 to TRBJ2-7; D possibly corresponds to TRBD1 (6 bases). The CDR3 covers 12 residues. Germline CDR1 KGHSH, CDR2 LQKENI. V lost 6 bases to trimming and J lost 5 bases, with 11 bases between them. The CDR3 loop reads CASSRQEHEQYF. The CDR3 DNA reads TGTGCCAGCTCGAGACAGGAGCACGAGCAGTACTTC.

The gene calls are TRBV5-1 and TRBJ2-7; D gene unclear. This CDR3 region has 15 residues. Germline assignment: CDR1 SGHRS and CDR2 YFSETQ. V was trimmed by 0 bases and J by 1 base, leaving 11 bases between them. The CDR3: CASSLGATKSYEQYF. The CDR3, as DNA: TGCGCCAGCAGCTTGGGGGCCACGAAGTCCTACGAGCAGTACTTC.

The gene calls are TRBV2 and TRBJ1-4; D gene uncertain. The CDR3 length is 16 residues. The germline CDR1 and CDR2 sequences are SNHLY and FYNNEI. V lost 0 bases to trimming and J lost 5 bases, with 13 bases between them. The CDR3 loop reads CASSEAGVLVNEKLFF. Written as DNA, the CDR3 is TGTGCCAGCAGTGAAGCAGGCGTCTTGGTCAATGAAAAACTGTTTTTT.

CDR3 nucleotides: TGTGCCAGCAGCTTACCCGGGACCCAAGAGACCCAGTACTTC. Translation gives CASSLPGTQETQYF. The chain links TRBV13 to TRBJ2-5; TRBD1 or TRBD2 may be the D gene (5 bases each). V lost 2 bases, J lost 1 base, and 8 bases lay in between. The CDR3 consists of 14 residues. Germline V CDR1 and CDR2: PRHDT, FYEKMQ (reference sequence).

The chain joins TRBV6-1 to TRBJ1-6, with 8 bases aligning to TRBD1. Trimming at V came to 4 bases and at J to 7 bases, leaving 6 bases not matched to a gene. Germline values: CDR1 MNHNS, CDR2 SASEGT. CDR3 length: 15 amino acids. CDR3 in amino acids: CASSVTGEGNSPLHF. CDR3 DNA: TGTGCCAGCAGTGTGACAGGGGAAGGGAATTCACCCCTCCACTTT.

The chain has TRBV19 and TRBJ1-2, with D uncertain. With 4 bases removed from V and 5 bases from J, the gap between germline ends came to 20 bases. The length of the CDR3 is 16 residues. CDR1 and CDR2 (germline): LNHDA, SQIVND (reference sequence). The CDR3, as DNA: TGTGCCAGTAGTACCGGAAACTTCCGAAAGGGTTATGGCTACACCTTC. It specifies CASSTGNFRKGYGYTF.

The V gene is TRBV10-1, the J gene TRBJ2-5; 10 bases fit TRBD2. The V and J ends lost 3 bases and 4 bases, in that order; junction bases with no gene match: 8. Germline assignment: CDR1 WNHNN and CDR2 SYGVQD (reference sequence). This CDR3 is built from 16 residues. The CDR3 sequence: CASSDGAGGPRETQYF. The CDR3 bases are TGCGCCAGCAGTGACGGAGCGGGGGGGCCCAGAGAGACCCAGTACTTC.

The rearrangement uses TRBV9 and TRBJ1-2, with 7 nucleotides matching TRBD1. The CDR3 has 15 amino acids. V shed 0 bases and J 8 bases; nucleotides not matched to a gene: 10. Looked up from germline, CDR1 is SGDLS and CDR2 is YYNGEE. CDR3 nucleotides: TGTGCCAGCAGCGTAGACCCTCAGACAGGGAACGGCTACACCTTC. Its translation: CASSVDPQTGNGYTF.

V is TRBV29-1 and J is TRBJ1-1; D is undetermined. The CDR3 loop spans 12 amino acids. Germline V gives CDR1 SQVTM, CDR2 ANQGSEA. Trimming stripped 7 bases from V and 2 bases from J, with 11 bases between. As DNA, the CDR3 is TGCAGCGCCTGCCCAGCAAACACTGAAGCTTTCTTT. The encoded protein is CSACPANTEAFF. Filled out from reference TRBV29-1 and TRBJ1-1, the complete variable domain reads SAVISQKPSRDICQRGTSLTIQCQVDSQVTMMFWYRQQPGQSLTLIATANQGSEATYESGFVIDKFPISRPNLTFSTLTVSNMSPEDSSIYLCSACPANTEAFFGQGTRLTVV.